A single sample is the source of the 20 T cell receptor beta chains below, sequenced in a study of blood T cells in healthy people across ages. The authors ran a second PCR of roughly 6 to 12 cycles using a sample-barcoded 5' primer and a J-beta primer mix. Each CDR3 protein gets one entry after TCRdb re-called the 5' RACE reads with MiXCR. The sample contains 700,000 to 850,000 distinct CDR3 sequences, 36% of which appear only once. Sequenced material: blood. Source of these receptors: a man younger than 35 in good health.

This chain links TRBV29-1 with TRBJ1-1, with D hard to call. Germline CDR1 SQVTM, CDR2 ANQGSEA. The CDR3 runs to 13 residues. The chain's CDR3 is CSARTVMNTEAFF. DNA of the CDR3: TGCAGTGCGCGGACTGTGATGAACACTGAAGCTTTCTTT.

The V call is TRBV20-1, the J call TRBJ1-2; D is undetermined. Trimming took off 3 bases at V and 4 bases at J, with 6 bases between the two ends. Germline V gene lookup returns CDR1 DFQATT and CDR2 SNEGSKA (reference sequence). The CDR3 is 11 amino acids. This CDR3 is CSARQIYGYTF. CDR3 nucleotides: TGCAGTGCTAGGCAGATCTATGGCTACACCTTC.

Notes on this clonotype: Germline and junction disagree at one end, which may indicate a read error. V and J are TRBV4-3 and TRBJ2-1; no clear D. The DNA end favors TRBJ2-7, so the J call may be wrong. Germline loops: CDR1 LGHNA, CDR2 YSLEER. CDR3 length: 12 residues. CDR3 DNA sequence: TGCGCCGGCAGCTCCCGGAACAATGAGCAGTACTTC. Encoded protein: CAGSSRNNEQYF.

This clonotype was detected a few times. The chain employs TRBV5-1 and TRBJ2-5; D may be TRBD2 (5 bases). The V and J ends lost 1 base and 7 bases respectively, with 11 bases between them. This CDR3 is built from 13 residues. Germline lookup yields CDR1 SGHRS and CDR2 YFSETQ. As DNA, the CDR3 is TGCGCCAGCAGCTTGTTCCGAGAGGGGACCCAGTACTTC. It encodes CASSLFREGTQYF.

The rearrangement joins TRBV12-3 or TRBV12-4 to TRBJ2-7, with 8 bases fitting TRBD2. The junction had 6 bases not matched to a gene; V was cut back by 8 bases and J by 3 bases. The CDR3 is 13 amino acids. CDR3 coding DNA: TGTGCCAGCCGGCGGGGGGAGGGCTACGAGCAGTACTTC. Encoded protein: CASRRGEGYEQYF.

The rearrangement links TRBV4-3 to TRBJ1-4; weak D call: TRBD1 (5 bases). CDR1 is LGHNA and CDR2 is YSLEER in the germline V gene. Trimming took off 0 bases at V and 8 bases at J, with 13 bases between the two ends. CDR3 length equals 15 residues. CDR3 sequence reads: CASSQEPRGEEKLFF. As DNA, the CDR3 is TGCGCCAGCAGCCAAGAACCACGAGGGGAGGAAAAACTGTTTTTT.

The V gene is TRBV7-2, the J gene TRBJ2-4; either TRBD1 or TRBD2 may fit D (5 bases each). This CDR3 comprises 13 residues. Trimming left V 5 bases short and J 3 bases short, with 8 bases between. The V gene's germline CDR1 is SGHTA and CDR2 FQGNSA. For the CDR3, the DNA is TGTGCCAGCAGCCGAGGGGACAAAAACATTCAGTACTTC. Protein sequence: CASSRGDKNIQYF.

This clonotype is a singleton in its sample. The CDR3 sequence is CASSNTGRYANTGELFF. In DNA form, the CDR3 reads TGTGCCAGCAGTAATACGGGACGATACGCGAACACCGGGGAGCTGTTTTTT. V gene TRBV6-2 or TRBV6-3 combines with J gene TRBJ2-2; perhaps D is TRBD1 or TRBD2 (5 bases each). From germline, CDR1 is MNHEY and CDR2 SVGEGT. The CDR3 contains 17 residues. V shed 5 bases and J shed 0 bases, with 16 bases lying between them.

The V call is TRBV20-1, the J call TRBJ1-1; TRBD1 matches at 7 bases. The ends lost 4 bases at V and 3 bases at J; junction bases unmatched: 11. The CDR3 spans 15 residues. Germline V lookup: CDR1 DFQATT, CDR2 SNEGSKA (reference sequence). CDR3 nucleotides: TGCAGTGCTATCCGGCCAGGGGGGCCGGACACTGAAGCTTTCTTT. This codes for CSAIRPGGPDTEAFF.

This chain uses TRBV15 with TRBJ1-2; 7 positions agree with TRBD1. The CDR3 sequence is 14 residues long. Germline-derived CDR1 and CDR2 are LNHNV and YYDKDF (reference sequence). V trimming: 1 base; J trimming: 4 bases; junction bases outside the gene matches: 3. The CDR3: CATSRGGTAYGYTF. CDR3 coding DNA: TGTGCCACCAGCAGAGGAGGGACAGCCTATGGCTACACCTTC.

This clonotype was observed a handful of times. DNA for the CDR3: TGCAGTGCTAGACCCCCGGAGGGGGTGATCACAGATACGCAGTATTTT. It encodes CSARPPEGVITDTQYF. J is TRBJ2-3 and V is TRBV20-1; either TRBD1 or TRBD2 may fit D (6 bases each). CDR1 is DFQATT and CDR2 is SNEGSKA in the germline V gene (reference sequence). This CDR3 contains 16 residues. Between the trimmed V and J ends, which lost 2 bases and 2 bases, there was a span of 17 bases.

V and J are TRBV7-9 and TRBJ2-5; weak D call: TRBD1 (6 bases). The CDR3 is made up of 13 amino acids. The V gene lost 5 bases and the J gene lost 5 bases, with 12 bases spanning the gap. CDR1 and CDR2 (germline): SEHNR, FQNEAQ (reference sequence). The CDR3 spells CASSTTGPETQYF. The CDR3 coding sequence is TGTGCCAGCAGCACAACAGGGCCCGAGACCCAGTACTTC.

This chain joins TRBV4-2 and TRBJ2-3, with a possible D match to TRBD1 (5 bases). The CDR3 is 17 residues long. V lost 1 base and J lost 6, with 20 bases in between. The germline gives CDR1 LGHNA, CDR2 YNFKEQ. CDR3: CASSQASRRTLGDTQYF. The CDR3 region has the DNA TGTGCCAGCAGCCAAGCCTCGCGGCGGACACTCGGGGATACGCAGTATTTT.

Many counts were recorded for this clonotype. The chain uses TRBV7-6 and TRBJ2-5, with 10 bases lining up with TRBD2. CDR1 and CDR2 (germline): SGHVS, FNYEAQ. Trimming cost V 1 base and J 5 bases; bases outside gene matches: 10. The length of the CDR3 is 17 residues. CDR3 protein: CASSLVVLAGVGETQYF. The CDR3 DNA sequence: TGTGCCAGCAGCTTAGTAGTGCTAGCGGGGGTCGGTGAGACCCAGTACTTC.

This clonotype turned up a few times. The chain joins TRBV5-4 to TRBJ2-4, with TRBD1 matching over 7 bases. The junction had 13 bases not matched to a gene; V was cut back by 4 bases and J by 15 bases. The CDR3 has 13 residues. Germline V gene data show CDR1 as SGHNT and CDR2 as YYREEE (reference sequence). The CDR3 reads CASSLDRDPKAYF. CDR3 sequence (DNA): TGTGCCAGCAGCCTAGACAGGGACCCAAAGGCGTACTTC.

The chain recombines TRBV6-5 with TRBJ1-3, with D unresolved. This CDR3 spans 15 amino acids. Trimming shortened V by 4 bases and J by 0 bases, and 10 bases separated the two germline ends. CDR1 and CDR2 from the germline V gene are MNHEY and SVGAGI. CDR3 sequence reads: CASSSTGLSGNTIYF. The CDR3 region has the DNA TGTGCCAGCAGTTCCACCGGCCTCTCTGGAAACACCATATATTTT.

Concerning this clonotype: This sequence may be a read error, since a much larger clone differs from it by one base. This chain connects TRBV20-1 to TRBJ2-1; D is unclear. Germline CDR1 DFQATT, CDR2 SNEGSKA (reference sequence). CDR3 length equals 12 residues. The CDR3 DNA sequence: TGCAGTGCGATAGAGGAAGGCAATGAGCAGTTATTC. Residues: CSAIEEGNEQLF.

This chain joins TRBV27 and TRBJ1-5, with D maybe TRBD1 (5 bases). V was trimmed by 6 bases and J by 0 bases, leaving 15 bases between them. Germline V gene sequence: CDR1 MNHEY, CDR2 SMNVEV (reference sequence). The CDR3 spans 16 residues. DNA for the CDR3: TGTGCCAGCAGGATCAGAGGGGTAGATAGCAATCAGCCCCAGCATTTT. Protein product: CASRIRGVDSNQPQHF.

The rearrangement links TRBV5-6 to TRBJ2-7, with D possibly matching TRBD1 (6 bases). V was clipped by 1 base and J by 2 bases, with 13 bases between them. CDR3 size: 15 residues. Per the germline V gene, CDR1 is SGHDT and CDR2 is YYEEEE. The DNA for the CDR3 is TGTGCCAGCAGCTTGTCCCCGGGACACCCCTACGAGCAGTACTTC. It translates to CASSLSPGHPYEQYF.

This clonotype was recorded at least ten times. V gene TRBV25-1 combines with J gene TRBJ1-4; perhaps TRBD1 as D (5 bases). The ends were cut back, 6 bases at V and 7 bases at J, with 9 bases in the middle. Germline V gives CDR1 MGHDK, CDR2 SYGVNS. The CDR3 covers 12 residues. The CDR3 loop reads CASRGATEKLFF. For the CDR3, the DNA is TGTGCCAGCAGAGGGGCGACTGAAAAACTGTTTTTT. Using reference TRBV25-1 and TRBJ1-4 for the parts outside the CDR3, the full variable domain is EADIYQTPRYLVIGTGKKITLECSQTMGHDKMYWYQQDPGMELHLIHYSYGVNSTEKGDLSSESTVSRIRTEHFPLTLESARPSHTSQYLCASRGATEKLFFGSGTQLSVL.